Following are 9 T cell receptor beta chains from one sample sequenced in a study of blood T cell repertoires in COVID-19. Sequencing used immunoSEQ multiplex PCR; TCRdb keeps in-frame clones, though not all of them. The sample records fewer than 400,000 clones, roughly 90% being singletons. Sequences were obtained from PBMCs or T cells enriched from blood (not recorded which). The receptors were sampled from a woman aged 25 to 45 who had been exposed to COVID-19.

This chain connects TRBV4-1 to TRBJ1-2; TRBD1 aligns across 11 bases. The CDR3 sequence is 19 residues long. Germline V gene data show CDR1 as MGHRA and CDR2 as YSYEKL. J was trimmed by 8 bases and V by 0 bases; bases with no gene match: 17. For the CDR3, the DNA is TGCGCCAGCAGCCAAGATGCGGACAGGGGGCGATGGAGCTGGGGCGGCTACACCTTC. Protein sequence: CASSQDADRGRWSWGGYTF.

The rearrangement uses TRBV5-4 and TRBJ1-3, with 9 bases that match TRBD1. Germline V gene sequence: CDR1 SGHNT, CDR2 YYREEE (reference sequence). V shed 2 bases and J 4 bases; nucleotides not matched to a gene: 7. The CDR3 sequence is 16 residues long. Here the CDR3 reads CASSLTGGGGGNTIYF. For the CDR3, the DNA is TGTGCCAGCAGCTTAACAGGGGGCGGCGGAGGAAACACCATATATTTT.

J is TRBJ2-7 and V is TRBV4-2; tentatively, D is TRBD1 (6 bases). This CDR3 region has 15 residues. The germline gives CDR1 LGHNA, CDR2 YNFKEQ. The ends were cut back, 6 bases at V and 1 base at J, with 16 bases in the middle. The CDR3 nucleotides read TGTGCCAGCAGTTTCTACAGGGAAACTTCCTACGAGCAGTACTTC. Residues: CASSFYRETSYEQYF.

J is TRBJ2-1 and V is TRBV29-1; 12 bases fit TRBD2. V gave up 7 bases and J gave up 6 bases; unmatched junction bases: 4. The CDR3 has 13 amino acids. Germline CDR1 reads SQVTM; CDR2 reads ANQGSEA. The chain's CDR3 is CSGGLAGFNEQFF. CDR3 coding DNA: TGCAGCGGGGGACTAGCGGGCTTCAATGAGCAGTTCTTC.

The rearrangement links TRBV2 to TRBJ2-7, with a weak D call TRBD1 (5 bases). The CDR3 totals 13 residues. Germline assignment: CDR1 SNHLY and CDR2 FYNNEI. The ends were cut back, 8 bases at V and 3 bases at J, with 14 bases in the middle. The CDR3 loop is CASSHRTFYEQYF. In DNA, the CDR3 is TGTGCCAGCTCCCACAGGACCTTCTACGAGCAGTACTTC.

The chain joins TRBV3-1 (or the pseudogene TRBV3-2) to TRBJ2-5; possible D gene TRBD2, 7 bases. CDR3 length: 18 amino acids. Germline CDR1 LGHDT, CDR2 YNNKEL (reference sequence). The ends were cut back, 0 bases at V and 4 bases at J, with 21 bases in the middle. As DNA, the CDR3 is TGTGCCAGCAGCCAAGATGTAACGGGGGGCGTTAGGCGAGAGACCCAGTACTTC. Amino acid sequence: CASSQDVTGGVRRETQYF.

The chain recombines TRBV9 with TRBJ2-1; D unresolved. V lost 1 base and J lost 10, with 21 bases in between. CDR1 SGDLS and CDR2 YYNGEE come from the germline V gene. This CDR3 contains 16 residues. The CDR3 is CASSVKASTDPMEQFF. The CDR3 bases are TGTGCCAGCAGCGTAAAAGCATCCACAGACCCCATGGAGCAGTTCTTC.

The chain couples TRBV4-1 to TRBJ1-5; no reliable D call. Germline CDR1 and CDR2: MGHRA and YSYEKL. This CDR3 is 18 amino acids long. The germline V and J ends were trimmed by 0 bases and 7 bases, with 22 bases remaining between them. The CDR3 bases are TGCGCCAGCAGCCAAGATTTGGGAGGCAGAGTAATTGGGCAGCCCCAGCATTTT. It codes for CASSQDLGGRVIGQPQHF.

The rearrangement joins TRBV9 to TRBJ2-1; tentatively, D is TRBD2 (5 bases). The germline V and J ends were trimmed by 0 bases and 4 bases, with 14 bases remaining between them. Germline-derived CDR1 and CDR2 are SGDLS and YYNGEE. The CDR3 runs 16 residues. CDR3 bases: TGTGCCAGCAGCGTAGGGTCTAACGGGATATACAATGAGCAGTTCTTC. It translates to CASSVGSNGIYNEQFF. Variable domain in full (rest from reference TRBV9 and TRBJ2-1): DSGVTQTPKHLITATGQRVTLRCSPRSGDLSVYWYQQSLDQGLQFLIQYYNGEERAKGNILERFSAQQFPDLHSELNLSSLELGDSALYFCASSVGSNGIYNEQFFGPGTRLTVL.